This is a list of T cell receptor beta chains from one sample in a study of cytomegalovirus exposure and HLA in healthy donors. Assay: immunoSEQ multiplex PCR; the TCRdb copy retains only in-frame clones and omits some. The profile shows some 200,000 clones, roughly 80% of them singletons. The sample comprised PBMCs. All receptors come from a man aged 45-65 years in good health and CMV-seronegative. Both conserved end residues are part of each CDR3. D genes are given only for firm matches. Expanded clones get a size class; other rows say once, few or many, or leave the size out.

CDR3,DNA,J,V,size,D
CAWSVGLANPYEQYF,TGTGCCTGGAGCGTAGGGCTAGCGAATCCCTACGAGCAGTACTTC,TRBJ2-7,TRBV30,once,.
CASSLDGLPGTDTQYF,TGTGCCAGCAGCTTGGACGGACTACCAGGTACAGATACGCAGTATTTT,TRBJ2-3,TRBV5-4,once,.
CASSSWREGTDTQYF,TGTGCCAGCAGCTCATGGCGGGAGGGCACAGATACGCAGTATTTT,TRBJ2-3,TRBV5-4,.,TRBD2
CASSINPSGGLQETQYF,TGTGCCAGCAGCATAAACCCTAGCGGGGGGCTCCAAGAGACCCAGTACTTC,TRBJ2-5,TRBV7-8,.,TRBD2
CASSYRGQGGEQYF,TGTGCCAGCAGTTACCGGGGACAGGGGGGCGAGCAGTACTTC,TRBJ2-7,TRBV6-6,.,TRBD1
CASSSTANTGELFF,TGTGCCAGCAGCTCGACAGCTAACACCGGGGAGCTGTTTTTT,TRBJ2-2,TRBV7-3,.,.
CASSKVRGGHEQYF,TGTGCCAGCAGCAAAGTGAGGGGAGGCCACGAGCAGTACTTC,TRBJ2-7,TRBV21-1,.,.
CASSPSAGGLADTQYF,TGTGCCAGCAGCCCCTCCGCCGGGGGGTTGGCGGATACGCAGTATTTT,TRBJ2-3,TRBV7-9,.,TRBD2
CASSRGGETEAFF,TGTGCCAGTAGTAGAGGGGGCGAGACTGAAGCTTTCTTT,TRBJ1-1,TRBV19,.,TRBD1
CASNPGLAGSSYEQYF,TGTGCCAGCAACCCGGGACTAGCGGGCAGCTCCTACGAGCAGTACTTC,TRBJ2-7,TRBV6-6,.,TRBD2
CASSTPTTNTGELFF,TGTGCCAGCAGCACACCAACAACGAACACCGGGGAGCTGTTTTTT,TRBJ2-2,TRBV11-2,.,.
CASSKDSRTPYGYTF,TGTGCCAGCAGCAAAGATTCTCGGACACCCTATGGCTACACCTTC,TRBJ1-2,TRBV21-1,.,.
CASSPRQGKWETQYF,TGTGCCAGCAGCCCCCGACAGGGGAAATGGGAGACCCAGTACTTC,TRBJ2-5,TRBV7-8,.,TRBD1
CASSQEGLAEGTDTQYF,TGCGCCAGCAGCCAAGAGGGACTAGCGGAGGGCACAGATACGCAGTATTTT,TRBJ2-3,TRBV4-1,.,TRBD2